The 9 T cell receptor beta chains below were found in one sample sequenced in a study of OX40 agonist ivuxolimab in advanced cancers. Libraries were prepared by immunoSEQ multiplex PCR; TCRdb keeps only in-frame clonotypes and omits some of them. The sample shows 100,000 to 150,000 clones, just over 90% of them seen only once. Source: CD4+ or CD8+ T cells sorted from blood, taken in a trial of the OX40 agonist ivuxolimab. The receptors shown here come from an adult with an advanced solid tumor such as melanoma, head and neck, liver or kidney cancer.

V and J are TRBV4-3 and TRBJ1-1; D is perhaps TRBD1 (6 bases). This CDR3 has 13 amino acids. V was clipped by 2 bases and J by 6 bases, with 10 bases between them. Germline CDR1 reads LGHNA; CDR2 reads YSLEER. CDR3 in amino acids: CASSQTGTSEAFF. In nucleotides, the CDR3 is TGCGCCAGCAGCCAAACAGGGACTTCTGAAGCTTTCTTT.

The chain has TRBV19 and TRBJ2-1; D might be TRBD1 (5 bases). CDR1 is LNHDA and CDR2 is SQIVND in the germline V gene (reference sequence). The CDR3 runs to 16 residues. V was trimmed by 7 bases and J by 4 bases, leaving 20 bases between them. CDR3 in DNA: TGTGCCAGTATGTATAACGATGCGACAGCATACAATGAGCAGTTCTTC. Its translation is CASMYNDATAYNEQFF. The variable domain in full, with the rest retrieved from reference TRBV19 and TRBJ2-1, is DGGITQSPKYLFRKEGQNVTLSCEQNLNHDAMYWYRQDPGQGLRLIYYSQIVNDFQKGDIAEGYSVSREKKESFPLTVTSAQKNPTAFYLCASMYNDATAYNEQFFGPGTRLTVL.

This chain uses TRBV15 with TRBJ1-4; D gene unclear. This CDR3 comprises 15 residues. Germline V gene lookup returns CDR1 LNHNV and CDR2 YYDKDF (reference sequence). V was trimmed by 0 bases and J by 4 bases, leaving 9 bases between them. CDR3 loop: CATSRDGGNNEKLFF. The CDR3, as DNA: TGTGCCACCAGCAGAGATGGAGGGAATAATGAAAAACTGTTTTTT.

This chain connects TRBV14 to TRBJ2-2, with TRBD1 identical over 8 bases. After removal of 2 bases from V and 4 bases from J, the junction contained 9 bases not matched to a gene. Per the germline V gene, CDR1 is SGHDN and CDR2 is FVKESK. The CDR3 covers 17 residues. CDR3 sequence (DNA): TGTGCCAGCAGCCAACTTAGACAGGGGACGGTCACCGGGGAGCTGTTTTTT. It yields the protein CASSQLRQGTVTGELFF.

This clone was found a few times. The chain has TRBV6-5 and TRBJ1-2, with 7 bases lining up with TRBD1. The CDR3 spans 14 residues. Trimming took 4 bases from V and 7 from J; bases not matched to a gene: 9. Germline assignment: CDR1 MNHEY and CDR2 SVGAGI. CDR3 in DNA: TGTGCCAGCAGTTTGGAGGGGGCGGTCGGTGGCTACACCTTC. Translation gives CASSLEGAVGGYTF.

J is TRBJ2-6 and V is TRBV5-1; D remains unclear. Trimming took off 7 bases at V and 2 bases at J, with 13 bases between the two ends. The CDR3 is made up of 15 amino acids. The V gene's germline CDR1 is SGHRS and CDR2 YFSETQ. Written as DNA, the CDR3 is TGCGCCAGCGGAGTTTCCCAAGCTGGGGCCAACGTCCTGACTTTC. Amino acids: CASGVSQAGANVLTF.

The rearrangement uses TRBV27 and TRBJ2-7; the D is unclear. CDR3 size: 12 residues. Germline CDR1 reads MNHEY; CDR2 reads SMNVEV (reference sequence). V lost 1 base to trimming and J lost 1 base, with 2 bases between them. The CDR3 spells CASSLWSYEQYF. The CDR3 DNA is TGTGCCAGCAGTTTATGGTCCTACGAGCAGTACTTC.

This clone occurred once. This chain uses TRBV27 with TRBJ2-7; TRBD2 is a possible D gene (6 bases). Deletions cut 0 bases from V and 2 bases from J, with 17 bases between. The germline V gene encodes CDR1 MNHEY and CDR2 SMNVEV (reference sequence). CDR3 size: 17 residues. Written as DNA, the CDR3 is TGTGCCAGCAGTTTATCCTCTTGGAGCGGGCAAACCTACGAGCAGTACTTC. Encoded protein: CASSLSSWSGQTYEQYF.

The V gene is TRBV7-2, the J gene TRBJ2-1; D is undetermined. The CDR3 has 15 amino acids. Germline V gene data show CDR1 as SGHTA and CDR2 as FQGNSA. Trimming pared 1 base from V and 0 bases from J, leaving 7 bases between. The CDR3 DNA follows: TGTGCCAGCAGCTTAGGGGTTAGCTCCTACAATGAGCAGTTCTTC. Translating it yields CASSLGVSSYNEQFF.